A selection of T cell receptor beta chains follows, all from one sample in a study of response to subunit inactivated influenza vaccine. Each CDR3 protein gets one entry after TCRdb re-called the RT-PCR reads with MiXCR. The repertoire consists of around 520,000 distinct CDR3 sequences, with about 25% occurring once and the leading ten covering approximately 2%. The material was CD4+ T cells sorted from PBMCs, obtained 4 to 6 days after vaccination. Receptors originate from a man over 45 who received an inactivated influenza vaccine. Each CDR3 is given without its conserved first and last residue. The D gene is left open where the match is weak.

cdr3_aa d_call j_call v_call cdr3_length
SARDSRNNLPLH . TRBJ1-6 TRBV20-1 12
SVAGTSGRGDTQY TRBD2 TRBJ2-3 TRBV29-1 13
ASRRGSLYEQY . TRBJ2-7 TRBV10-2 11
ASSLAGSTIYEQY . TRBJ2-7 TRBV7-9 13
ASSQVWGAVSYDQY . TRBJ2-7 TRBV14 14
ASKGLAGGGSYNEQF TRBD2 TRBJ2-1 TRBV6-1 15
SGEPPGINEKLF . TRBJ1-4 TRBV20-1 12
AIMSRGASGANVLT . TRBJ2-6 TRBV10-3 14
ATGPKRTRNSTDTQY . TRBJ2-3 TRBV24-1 15
ASSYGASGRNEQF TRBD2 TRBJ2-1 TRBV12-3/TRBV12-4 13
ASSQYGSNTEAF . TRBJ1-1 TRBV7-9 12
ASSAQPVGAGETQY . TRBJ2-5 TRBV7-8 14
ASSQKGRSRGTQY . TRBJ2-3 TRBV4-3 13
SDPVSGVSGANVLT TRBD2 TRBJ2-6 TRBV29-1 14
ASSLVTGALQETQY TRBD1 TRBJ2-5 TRBV5-1 14
ASSQDRRGASDTQY . TRBJ2-3 TRBV4-3 14
ASSPGTGLNTGELF TRBD1 TRBJ2-2 TRBV5-1 14
ASSQVYRTGNLLGYT . TRBJ1-2 TRBV3-1 15
ASSHTGTDKNIQY TRBD1 TRBJ2-4 TRBV6-4 13
ASSYQGGVHEQF . TRBJ2-1 TRBV7-2 12
ASSSRRGRWD . TRBJ2-5 TRBV6-5 10
ASSRNRGNYEQY . TRBJ2-7 TRBV7-2 12
ATEDRGAYEQY TRBD1 TRBJ2-7 TRBV10-3 11
ASSTGLAGTYEQY TRBD2 TRBJ2-7 TRBV5-1 13
SAEDRSVNTEAF TRBD1 TRBJ1-1 TRBV20-1 12
ASSLGQLGSEAF . TRBJ1-1 TRBV7-2 12
ASTGQRGGEQY . TRBJ2-7 TRBV10-2 11
ATFAGALRNSPLH . TRBJ1-6 TRBV6-1 13
ATSRLAGGPYTDTQY TRBD2 TRBJ2-3 TRBV15 15
ASSQIQGGGYT . TRBJ1-2 TRBV5-1 11
ASSLGSSDYVDEQY . TRBJ2-7 TRBV5-1 14
ASSLILAETQY . TRBJ2-5 TRBV5-6 11
ASSQDPQSSGANVLT . TRBJ2-6 TRBV4-3 15
ASSEGQVTNEKLF TRBD1 TRBJ1-4 TRBV25-1 13
ASSRAGLSSYEQY . TRBJ2-7 TRBV12-3/TRBV12-4 13
ATAQGASDQPQH TRBD1 TRBJ1-5 TRBV3-1 12
ASSQDQGGDSFYEQY TRBD2 TRBJ2-7 TRBV4-3 15
SVRTSGATTGELF TRBD2 TRBJ2-2 TRBV29-1 13
ASSPGLAGSSSYNEQF TRBD2 TRBJ2-1 TRBV3-1 16
SASGREAKNIQY TRBD2 TRBJ2-4 TRBV20-1 12
ASSHDRGSYEQY TRBD1 TRBJ2-7 TRBV12-3/TRBV12-4 12
SAARQGFKNIQY TRBD1 TRBJ2-4 TRBV20-1 12
ATSDFKDTQY . TRBJ2-3 TRBV24-1 10
ASSLLSGRANEQF TRBD2 TRBJ2-1 TRBV12-3/TRBV12-4 13
ASSEGREVLNEKLF . TRBJ1-4 TRBV19 14
ATSAIGPGGDEQY . TRBJ2-7 TRBV24-1 13
ASSYFSGEIYNEQF . TRBJ2-1 TRBV5-1 14
ASSLQGLVYGYT . TRBJ1-2 TRBV7-2 12
ASSGASGSWETQY TRBD2 TRBJ2-5 TRBV12-3/TRBV12-4 13
ASSSEGTGRVHEQF TRBD1 TRBJ2-1 TRBV5-1 14
ASVQIGLIDYGYT . TRBJ1-2 TRBV6-2/TRBV6-3 13